The clone carrying this TCR beta chain was seen a handful of times. Its antigen is not known. iRepertoire HTBI primers and Arm-PCR of CDR3 regions built TCR beta libraries. Each CDR3 protein is one row after TCRdb ran MiXCR on the multiplex PCR reads. The table records 650,000 to 850,000 distinct CDR3 sequences, 25% to 35% of them present only once. The entry originates in a study of regulatory T cells in long-lasting Graves disease. Study-wide points: Favored usage of TRBV28, TRBJ1-2 and TRBJ2-5 was recorded in persistent disease. Among the persistent patients, 2,741 public clonotypes were shared, more than the roughly 900 shared among new patients.

This sample's time point: persistent/refractory GD, antithyroid drugs over 5 years with positive TRAb. RNA from PBMCs was the source of the TCR library. With EDTA tubes as the receptacles, 7 to 9 milliliters of peripheral blood were drawn. Germline CDR1 and CDR2: MNHNS and SASEGT. CDR3 size: 15 residues. V lost 2 bases and J 8 bases, leaving 18 bases between the germline ends. The material was peripheral blood mononuclear cells (PBMCs), obtained when the disease was refractory, from a patient treated with antithyroid drugs. V and J are TRBV6-1 and TRBJ1-2; TRBD1 might be the D (6 bases). This sequence originates from a female donor with Graves disease. This CDR3 is CASSEPAGALWGYTF. As DNA, the CDR3 is TGTGCCAGCAGTGAACCTGCAGGGGCCCTTTGGGGCTACACCTTC.